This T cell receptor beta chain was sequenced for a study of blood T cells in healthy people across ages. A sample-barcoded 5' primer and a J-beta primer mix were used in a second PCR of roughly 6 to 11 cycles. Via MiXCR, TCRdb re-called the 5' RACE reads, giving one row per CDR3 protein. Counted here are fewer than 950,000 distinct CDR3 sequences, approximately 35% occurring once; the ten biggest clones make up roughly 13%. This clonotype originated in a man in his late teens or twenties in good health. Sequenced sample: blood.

The CDR3 DNA is TGTGCCAGCAGTACCGACAGGGGATCTATAAACACCATATATTTT. Translation: CASSTDRGSINTIYF. The chain joins TRBV12-3 or TRBV12-4 to TRBJ1-3, with TRBD1 identical over 8 bases. The CDR3 is 15 residues long. V trimming: 5 bases; J trimming: 6 bases; junction bases outside the gene matches: 9.